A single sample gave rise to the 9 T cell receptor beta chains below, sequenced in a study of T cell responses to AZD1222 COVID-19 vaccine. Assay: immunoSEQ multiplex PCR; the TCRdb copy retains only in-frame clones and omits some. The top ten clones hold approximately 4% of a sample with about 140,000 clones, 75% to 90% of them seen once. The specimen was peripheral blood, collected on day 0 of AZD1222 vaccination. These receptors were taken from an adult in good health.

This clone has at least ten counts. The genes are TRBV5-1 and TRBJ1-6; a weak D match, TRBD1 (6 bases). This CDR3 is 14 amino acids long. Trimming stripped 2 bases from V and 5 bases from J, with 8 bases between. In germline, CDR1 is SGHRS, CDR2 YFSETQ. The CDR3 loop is CASSLGGHNSPLHF. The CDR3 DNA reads TGCGCCAGCAGCTTAGGGGGACATAATTCACCCCTCCACTTT.

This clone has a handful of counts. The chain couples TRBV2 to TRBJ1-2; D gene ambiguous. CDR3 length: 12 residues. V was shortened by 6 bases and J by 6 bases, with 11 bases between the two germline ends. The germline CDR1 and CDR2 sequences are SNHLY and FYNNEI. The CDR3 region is CASRIYSDGYTF. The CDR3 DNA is TGTGCCAGCAGAATATACAGCGATGGCTACACCTTC. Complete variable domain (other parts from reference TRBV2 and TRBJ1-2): EPEVTQTPSHQVTQMGQEVILRCVPISNHLYFYWYRQILGQKVEFLVSFYNNEISEKSEIFDDQFSVERPDGSNFTLKIRSTKLEDSAMYFCASRIYSDGYTFGSGTRLTVV.

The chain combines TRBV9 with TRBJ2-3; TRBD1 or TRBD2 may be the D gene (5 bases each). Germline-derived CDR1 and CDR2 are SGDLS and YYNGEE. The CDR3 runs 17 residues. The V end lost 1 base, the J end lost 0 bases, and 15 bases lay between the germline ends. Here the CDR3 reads CASSVFGGQISTDTQYF. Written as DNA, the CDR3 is TGTGCCAGCAGCGTATTTGGGGGTCAGATTAGCACAGATACGCAGTATTTT.

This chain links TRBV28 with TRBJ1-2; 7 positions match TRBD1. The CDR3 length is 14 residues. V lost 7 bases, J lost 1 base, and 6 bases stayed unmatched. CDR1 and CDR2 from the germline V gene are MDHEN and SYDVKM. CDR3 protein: CASTHRGGNYGYTF. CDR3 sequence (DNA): TGTGCCAGCACTCACAGGGGTGGTAACTATGGCTACACCTTC.

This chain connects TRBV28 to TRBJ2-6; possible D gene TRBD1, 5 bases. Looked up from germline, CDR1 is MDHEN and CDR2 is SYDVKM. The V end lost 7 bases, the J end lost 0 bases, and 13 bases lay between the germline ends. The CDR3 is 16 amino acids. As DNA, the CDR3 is TGTGCCAGCACCAAAGGGGCTTTCTCTGGGGCCAACGTCCTGACTTTC. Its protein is CASTKGAFSGANVLTF. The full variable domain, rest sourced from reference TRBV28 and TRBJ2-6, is DVKVTQSSRYLVKRTGEKVFLECVQDMDHENMFWYRQDPGLGLRLIYFSYDVKMKEKGDIPEGYSVSREKKERFSLILESASTNQTSMYLCASTKGAFSGANVLTFGAGSRLTVL.

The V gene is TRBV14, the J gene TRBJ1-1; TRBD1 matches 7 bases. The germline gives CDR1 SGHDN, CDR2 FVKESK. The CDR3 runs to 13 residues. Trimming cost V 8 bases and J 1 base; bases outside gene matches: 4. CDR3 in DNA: TGTGCCAGCGGGGGACAGACGAACACTGAAGCTTTCTTT. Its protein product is CASGGQTNTEAFF. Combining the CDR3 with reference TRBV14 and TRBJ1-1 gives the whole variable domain EAGVTQFPSHSVIEKGQTVTLRCDPISGHDNLYWYRRVMGKEIKFLLHFVKESKQDESGMPNNRFLAERTGGTYSTLKVQPAELEDSGVYFCASGGQTNTEAFFGQGTRLTVV.

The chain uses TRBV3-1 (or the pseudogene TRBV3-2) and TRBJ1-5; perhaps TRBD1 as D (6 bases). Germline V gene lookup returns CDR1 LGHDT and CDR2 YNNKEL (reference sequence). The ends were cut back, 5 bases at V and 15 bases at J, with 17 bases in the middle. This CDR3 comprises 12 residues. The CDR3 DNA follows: TGTGCCAGCAGCTCCGGGGGCAGGGTAATGCATTTT. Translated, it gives CASSSGGRVMHF.

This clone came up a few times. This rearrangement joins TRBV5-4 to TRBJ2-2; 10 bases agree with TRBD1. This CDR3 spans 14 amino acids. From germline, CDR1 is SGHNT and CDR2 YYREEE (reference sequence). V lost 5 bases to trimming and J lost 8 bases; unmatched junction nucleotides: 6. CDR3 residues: CASSWDRGGGELFF. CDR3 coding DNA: TGTGCCAGCAGTTGGGACAGGGGCGGTGGGGAGCTGTTTTTT.

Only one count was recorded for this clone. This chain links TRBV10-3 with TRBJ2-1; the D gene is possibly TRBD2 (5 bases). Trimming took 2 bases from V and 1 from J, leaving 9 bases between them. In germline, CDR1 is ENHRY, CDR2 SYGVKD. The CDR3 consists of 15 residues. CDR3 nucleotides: TGTGCCATCAGTGAGCGGACTCTTTCCTACAATGAGCAGTTCTTC. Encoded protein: CAISERTLSYNEQFF.